This TCR beta chain was found in a study of blood T cell repertoires in COVID-19. Study in general: Researchers got acute and convalescent COVID-19 samples from the United States, Italy and Spain.

This clone was detected a few times. In germline, CDR1 is MDHEN, CDR2 SYDVKM. Losses at the gene ends were 2 bases for V and 6 bases for J; bases not matched to a gene: 2. The CDR3 is 13 residues long. As originally analysed: Scientists estimated how many nucleated cells there were by amplifying reference gene primers. Here immunoSEQ multiplex PCR was the method, and the copy in TCRdb shows in-frame clones only, minus some. That table gives V, J and clone size, and the DNA gave D and trimming. The repertoire includes roughly 100,000 clones, around 79% of them detected once, and roughly a tenth sits in the top ten.

The chain uses TRBV28 and TRBJ2-5; 8 bases fit TRBD1. This TCR derives from a woman aged 80 or over with acute or convalescent COVID-19. The sample taken for sequencing was peripheral blood. CDR3 residues: CASSLQGAQTQYF. CDR3 nucleotide sequence: TGTGCCAGCAGTTTACAGGGGGCACAGACCCAGTACTTC.